These T cell receptor beta chains were read from a single sample in a study of CD8 T cells in Susac syndrome. TCRdb used MiXCR to reprocess the immunoSEQ multiplex PCR reads, holding one entry per CDR3 protein. Of under 150,000 distinct CDR3 sequences detected, 90% to 95% appear once; the ten largest clones hold roughly 0.13%. The sample taken for sequencing was CD4+ T cells from PBMCs. The receptors derive from a human donor with multiple sclerosis. Each CDR3 is given with its conserved first and last residue. The order of the fields is J gene, D gene, V gene, clone size, CDR3 protein, CDR3 DNA. A D gene is named only where the DNA matches it firmly. Size tells how often a clone was seen (once, few, many) or the class of an expanded clone, and some rows leave it out.

j_call: TRBJ2-6
d_call: .
v_call: TRBV12-3/TRBV12-4
clone_size: .
cdr3_aa: CASSSGSSGANVLTF
cdr3_nt: TGTGCCAGCAGCTCAGGGTCATCTGGGGCCAACGTCCTGACTTTC

j_call: TRBJ2-3
d_call: TRBD2
v_call: TRBV5-1
clone_size: .
cdr3_aa: CASNIAGAGTDTQYF
cdr3_nt: TGCGCCAGCAACATAGCGGGGGCTGGCACAGATACGCAGTATTTT

j_call: TRBJ1-2
d_call: .
v_call: TRBV18
clone_size: once
cdr3_aa: CASSPDSRGNYGYTF
cdr3_nt: TGTGCCAGCTCACCGGACTCGAGGGGTAACTATGGCTACACCTTC

j_call: TRBJ1-2
d_call: .
v_call: TRBV5-6
clone_size: .
cdr3_aa: CASSLGQTYGYTF
cdr3_nt: TGTGCCAGCAGCTTGGGGCAGACCTATGGCTACACCTTC

j_call: TRBJ1-1
d_call: .
v_call: TRBV29-1
clone_size: .
cdr3_aa: CSGDRADTEAFF
cdr3_nt: TGCAGCGGGGACCGGGCAGACACTGAAGCTTTCTTT

j_call: TRBJ1-2
d_call: .
v_call: TRBV5-1
clone_size: .
cdr3_aa: CASSLVGSTDYGYTF
cdr3_nt: TGCGCCAGCAGCTTGGTAGGGTCTACGGACTATGGCTACACCTTC

j_call: TRBJ1-2
d_call: TRBD1
v_call: TRBV7-2
clone_size: .
cdr3_aa: CASSRQGTGGYTF
cdr3_nt: TGTGCCAGCAGTCGACAGGGGACCGGTGGCTACACCTTC

j_call: TRBJ1-2
d_call: TRBD1
v_call: TRBV3-1
clone_size: .
cdr3_aa: CASSQLTGAVGDGYTF
cdr3_nt: TGTGCCAGCAGCCAGTTAACAGGGGCCGTGGGCGATGGCTACACCTTC

j_call: TRBJ1-1
d_call: .
v_call: TRBV3-1
clone_size: .
cdr3_aa: CASSHGGTEAFF
cdr3_nt: TGTGCCAGCAGCCACGGGGGCACTGAAGCTTTCTTT

j_call: TRBJ1-6
d_call: .
v_call: TRBV3-1
clone_size: .
cdr3_aa: CASSQWTAHNSPLHF
cdr3_nt: TGTGCCAGCAGCCAATGGACAGCCCATAATTCACCCCTCCACTTT

j_call: TRBJ2-7
d_call: TRBD1
v_call: TRBV6-2/TRBV6-3
clone_size: .
cdr3_aa: CASSVRGTVAEQYF
cdr3_nt: TGTGCCAGCAGCGTAAGGGGGACAGTGGCCGAGCAGTACTTC

j_call: TRBJ2-1
d_call: TRBD2
v_call: TRBV25-1
clone_size: .
cdr3_aa: CASSVPWTSDEQFF
cdr3_nt: TGTGCCAGCAGTGTCCCATGGACTAGCGATGAGCAGTTCTTC

j_call: TRBJ2-1
d_call: TRBD2
v_call: TRBV7-9
clone_size: .
cdr3_aa: CASSLARLARQFF
cdr3_nt: TGTGCCAGCAGCTTAGCCCGACTAGCGCGGCAGTTCTTC

j_call: TRBJ1-2
d_call: .
v_call: TRBV25-1
clone_size: .
cdr3_aa: CASSRTGLSGGYTF
cdr3_nt: TGTGCCAGCAGTCGAACAGGGTTAAGTGGAGGCTACACCTTC

j_call: TRBJ2-1
d_call: TRBD2
v_call: TRBV5-6
clone_size: .
cdr3_aa: CASSLASGGLPNEQFF
cdr3_nt: TGTGCCAGCAGCTTGGCATCGGGGGGGCTTCCCAATGAGCAGTTCTTC

j_call: TRBJ1-2
d_call: .
v_call: TRBV6-5
clone_size: .
cdr3_aa: CASSAGHTNYGYTF
cdr3_nt: TGTGCCAGCAGTGCGGGACACACGAACTATGGCTACACCTTC

j_call: TRBJ2-7
d_call: .
v_call: TRBV7-2
clone_size: .
cdr3_aa: CASSLEQGGYEQYF
cdr3_nt: TGTGCCAGCAGCTTAGAACAGGGAGGCTACGAGCAGTACTTC

j_call: TRBJ1-3
d_call: .
v_call: TRBV11-2
clone_size: .
cdr3_aa: CASSSRRTGLLDTIYF
cdr3_nt: TGTGCCAGCAGCTCCCGGCGTACAGGGTTGCTGGACACCATATATTTT

j_call: TRBJ2-3
d_call: TRBD2
v_call: TRBV5-1
clone_size: .
cdr3_aa: CASSLAGLAAYTQYF
cdr3_nt: TGCGCCAGCAGCTTGGCGGGACTAGCCGCTTATACGCAGTATTTT

j_call: TRBJ2-2
d_call: .
v_call: TRBV12-3/TRBV12-4
clone_size: .
cdr3_aa: CASSLGLYTGELFF
cdr3_nt: TGTGCCAGCAGTTTAGGACTTTACACCGGGGAGCTGTTTTTT

j_call: TRBJ2-7
d_call: .
v_call: TRBV9
clone_size: .
cdr3_aa: CASSVALGNYEQYF
cdr3_nt: TGTGCCAGCAGCGTAGCTTTGGGGAACTACGAGCAGTACTTC

j_call: TRBJ1-4
d_call: TRBD1
v_call: TRBV7-6
clone_size: .
cdr3_aa: CASSFQQGAEKLFF
cdr3_nt: TGTGCCAGCAGCTTCCAACAGGGGGCTGAAAAACTGTTTTTT

j_call: TRBJ1-2
d_call: TRBD1
v_call: TRBV25-1
clone_size: .
cdr3_aa: CASKGQTLGYTF
cdr3_nt: TGTGCCAGCAAGGGACAGACCCTAGGCTACACCTTC

j_call: TRBJ2-7
d_call: TRBD2
v_call: TRBV5-1
clone_size: .
cdr3_aa: CASSFEGGPMRQYF
cdr3_nt: TGCGCCAGCAGCTTCGAGGGAGGGCCGATGAGGCAGTACTTC

j_call: TRBJ1-5
d_call: .
v_call: TRBV3-1
clone_size: .
cdr3_aa: CASSQPGQPQHF
cdr3_nt: TGTGCCAGCAGCCAACCCGGTCAGCCCCAGCATTTT

j_call: TRBJ2-2
d_call: .
v_call: TRBV4-3
clone_size: .
cdr3_aa: CASSSSGRGELFF
cdr3_nt: TGCGCCAGCAGCTCATCGGGACGGGGGGAGCTGTTTTTT

j_call: TRBJ1-1
d_call: .
v_call: TRBV12-3/TRBV12-4
clone_size: .
cdr3_aa: CASRKRDRTNTEAFF
cdr3_nt: TGTGCCAGCAGAAAACGCGACAGGACGAACACTGAAGCTTTCTTT

j_call: TRBJ2-1
d_call: .
v_call: TRBV5-4
clone_size: .
cdr3_aa: CASSLTGGPGNEQFF
cdr3_nt: TGTGCCAGCAGCTTAACTGGCGGTCCGGGTAATGAGCAGTTCTTC

j_call: TRBJ1-4
d_call: .
v_call: TRBV19
clone_size: .
cdr3_aa: CASKRTAQDEKLFF
cdr3_nt: TGTGCCAGTAAAAGGACAGCTCAGGATGAAAAACTGTTTTTT

j_call: TRBJ2-3
d_call: TRBD2
v_call: TRBV19
clone_size: .
cdr3_aa: CASSIPPLRGGDPDTQYF
cdr3_nt: TGTGCCAGTAGTATCCCCCCTTTGCGGGGGGGCGACCCAGATACGCAGTATTTT

j_call: TRBJ2-5
d_call: TRBD2
v_call: TRBV2
clone_size: .
cdr3_aa: CASSEGLAASPQYF
cdr3_nt: TGTGCCAGCAGTGAAGGACTAGCGGCCTCCCCCCAGTACTTC

j_call: TRBJ1-5
d_call: TRBD1
v_call: TRBV5-1
clone_size: once
cdr3_aa: CASSKDRFFRPQHF
cdr3_nt: TGCGCCAGCAGCAAGGACAGGTTCTTTCGGCCCCAGCATTTT